There are a few counts of the clone carrying this T cell receptor beta chain. Its antigen is undetermined. This CDR3 has 16 amino acids. The V and J ends lost 0 bases and 7 bases respectively, with 15 bases between them. Germline CDR1 and CDR2: LGHNA and YNFKEQ. This sample was taken from a study of response to subunit inactivated influenza vaccine. Study-wide findings and caveats: It was suggested by the authors that few new T cells are recruited by each seasonal influenza vaccination.

TCRdb reanalysed the RT-PCR reads using MiXCR and keeps one entry per CDR3 protein. The data hold a few hundred thousand distinct CDR3 sequences, with just over 20% observed a single time. This receptor was obtained from a man between 50 and 75 years old who received an inactivated influenza vaccine. The sample consisted of PBMCs from blood, taken 21 months after vaccination. The genes are TRBV4-2 and TRBJ1-4; a weak D match, TRBD1 (5 bases). The CDR3 nucleotides read TGTGCCAGCAGCCAAGATAGGGGTTGGGACGGTGAAAAACTGTTTTTT. Translating it yields CASSQDRGWDGEKLFF.